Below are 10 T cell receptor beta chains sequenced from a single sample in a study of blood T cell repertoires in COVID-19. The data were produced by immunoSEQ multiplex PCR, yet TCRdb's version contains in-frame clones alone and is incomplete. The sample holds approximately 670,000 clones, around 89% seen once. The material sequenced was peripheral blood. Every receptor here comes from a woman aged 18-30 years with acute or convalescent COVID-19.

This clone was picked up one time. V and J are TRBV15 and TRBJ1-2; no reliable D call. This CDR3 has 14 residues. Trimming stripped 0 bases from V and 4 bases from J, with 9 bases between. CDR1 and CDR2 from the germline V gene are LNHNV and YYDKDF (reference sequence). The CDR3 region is CATSRDGLVYGYTF. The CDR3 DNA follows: TGTGCCACCAGCAGAGATGGACTGGTCTATGGCTACACCTTC. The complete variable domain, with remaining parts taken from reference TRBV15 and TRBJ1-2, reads DAMVIQNPRYQVTQFGKPVTLSCSQTLNHNVMYWYQQKSSQAPKLLFHYYDKDFNNEADTPDNFQSRRPNTSFCFLDIRSPGLGDTAMYLCATSRDGLVYGYTFGSGTRLTVV.

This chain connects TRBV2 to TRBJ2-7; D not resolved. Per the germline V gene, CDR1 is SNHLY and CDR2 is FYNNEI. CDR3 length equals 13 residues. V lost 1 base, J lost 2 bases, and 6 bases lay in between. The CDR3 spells CASSEDRAYEQYF. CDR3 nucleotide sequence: TGTGCCAGCAGTGAAGACAGAGCCTACGAGCAGTACTTC.

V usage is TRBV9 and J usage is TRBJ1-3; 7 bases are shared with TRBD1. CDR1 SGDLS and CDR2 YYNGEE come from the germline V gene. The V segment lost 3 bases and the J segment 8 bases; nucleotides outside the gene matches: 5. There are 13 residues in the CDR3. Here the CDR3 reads CASSEQGWDTIYF. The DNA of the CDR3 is TGTGCCAGCAGCGAACAGGGGTGGGACACCATATATTTT.

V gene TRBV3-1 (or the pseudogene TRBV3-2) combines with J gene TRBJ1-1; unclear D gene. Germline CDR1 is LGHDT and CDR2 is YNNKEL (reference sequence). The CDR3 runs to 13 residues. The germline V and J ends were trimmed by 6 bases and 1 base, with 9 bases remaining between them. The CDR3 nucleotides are TGTGCCAGCAGTCAGTTACAGAACACTGAAGCTTTCTTT. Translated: CASSQLQNTEAFF.

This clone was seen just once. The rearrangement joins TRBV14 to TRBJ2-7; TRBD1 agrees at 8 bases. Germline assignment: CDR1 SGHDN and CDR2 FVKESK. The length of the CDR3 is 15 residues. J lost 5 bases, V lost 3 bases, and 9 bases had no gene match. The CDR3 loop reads CASSQDRVLMDEQYF. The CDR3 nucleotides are TGTGCCAGCAGCCAGGACAGGGTCCTTATGGACGAGCAGTACTTC.

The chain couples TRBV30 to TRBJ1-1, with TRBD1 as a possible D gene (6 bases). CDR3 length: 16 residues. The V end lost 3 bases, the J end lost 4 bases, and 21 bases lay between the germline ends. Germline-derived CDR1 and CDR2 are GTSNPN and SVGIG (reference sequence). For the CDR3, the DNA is TGTGCCTGGAGGGGGCCAGGGGAGCGTTTGAGCACTGAAGCTTTCTTT. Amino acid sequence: CAWRGPGERLSTEAFF. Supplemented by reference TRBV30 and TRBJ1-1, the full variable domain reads SQTIHQWPATLVQPVGSPLSLECTVEGTSNPNLYWYRQAAGRGLQLLFYSVGIGQISSEVPQNLSASRPQDRQFILSSKKLLLSDSGFYLCAWRGPGERLSTEAFFGQGTRLTVV.

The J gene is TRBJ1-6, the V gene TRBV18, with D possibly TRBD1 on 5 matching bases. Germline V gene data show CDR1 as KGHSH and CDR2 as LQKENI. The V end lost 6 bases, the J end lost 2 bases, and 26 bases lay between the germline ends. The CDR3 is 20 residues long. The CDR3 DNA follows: TGTGCCAGCTCGAAAGCCCGCCCGGTGGGGGGGAGGACCTATAATTCACCCCTCCACTTT. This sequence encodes CASSKARPVGGRTYNSPLHF.

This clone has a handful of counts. CDR3 protein: CATSDFSSPPGELFF. DNA of the CDR3: TGTGCCACCAGTGATTTTTCGTCCCCCCCGGGGGAGCTGTTTTTT. The chain is built from TRBV24-1 and TRBJ2-2; no reliable D call. The CDR3 is 15 amino acids. Germline assignment: CDR1 KGHDR and CDR2 SFDVKD. The V gene lost 1 base and the J gene lost 8 bases, with 13 bases spanning the gap.

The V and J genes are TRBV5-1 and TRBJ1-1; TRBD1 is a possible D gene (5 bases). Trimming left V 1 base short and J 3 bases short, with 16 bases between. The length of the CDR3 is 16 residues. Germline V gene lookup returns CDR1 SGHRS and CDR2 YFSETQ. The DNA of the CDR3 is TGCGCCAGCAGCTTGATAGTTAGCCAGGGTTACACTGAAGCTTTCTTT. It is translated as CASSLIVSQGYTEAFF.

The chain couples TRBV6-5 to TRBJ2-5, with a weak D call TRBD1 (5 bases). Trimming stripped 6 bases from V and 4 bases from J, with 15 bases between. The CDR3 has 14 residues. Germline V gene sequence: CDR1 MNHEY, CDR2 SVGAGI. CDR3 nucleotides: TGTGCCAGCAGGGACATCGGTGCGGTAGAGACCCAGTACTTC. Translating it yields CASRDIGAVETQYF.